What follows is one TCR beta chain and its context. Its matching antigen is unknown. In the sort, naive CD8 T cells were defined as CD8+CD4-CCR7+CD45RA+. Germline V gives CDR1 SEHNR, CDR2 FQNEAQ (reference sequence). After removal of 6 bases from V and 4 bases from J, the junction contained 3 bases not matched to a gene. CDR3 length: 14 amino acids. This sample was taken from a study of molecular identifiers for immune sequencing clone quantification. The study, taken as a whole, reports: The study reportedly detected spiked Jurkat TCR RNA from one cell among approximately 1 million naive cells.

Both previously described methods and listed TCR primers were employed to make bulk TCR libraries. TCRdb recomputed calls from the PCR reads with MiXCR, one row per CDR3 protein. The sample contains more than 450,000 distinct CDR3 sequences, around 23% of which appear only once. This receptor was taken from a human donor in good health. Some libraries in this study had Jurkat cell RNA spiked in. This chain connects TRBV7-9 to TRBJ2-3; TRBD1 aligns across 11 bases. The sequenced material came from naive CD8+ T cells from blood, with Jurkat cell RNA spiked in. The subset is: FACS-sorted CD8+CD4-CCR7+CD45RA+ naive T cells. The CDR3 DNA reads TGTGCCAGCAGACGGGACAGGGGGGCAGATACGCAGTATTTT. Residues: CASRRDRGADTQYF. Full variable domain (missing parts from reference TRBV7-9 and TRBJ2-3): DTGVSQNPRHKITKRGQNVTFRCDPISEHNRLYWYRQTLGQGPEFLTYFQNEAQLEKSRLLSDRFSAERPKGSFSTLEIQRTEQGDSAMYLCASRRDRGADTQYFGPGTRLTVL.